The rows below give T cell receptor beta chains drawn from one sample of a study of control samples from healthy donors and cancer patients. TCRdb keeps only in-frame clones here, not all; method: immunoSEQ multiplex PCR. The sample records over 100,000 clones, roughly 90% being singletons. Sequencing was performed on blood. The source is a woman aged 45-65 years in good health. Each CDR3 is given with its conserved first and last residue. The D gene is left open where the match is weak. Where a row states a size, it is once, few, many or the class of an expanded clone; other rows omit it.

>-|TRBJ1-1|-|TRBV5-6
CASSRRTALNTEAFF
TGTGCCAGCAGCCGAAGGACAGCCCTGAACACTGAAGCTTTCTTT
>TRBD1|TRBJ1-2|-|TRBV29-1
CSVGTQGAGYGYTF
TGCAGCGTTGGAACTCAGGGGGCAGGCTATGGCTACACCTTC
>-|TRBJ2-3|-|TRBV6-1
CASSDMVSSGDTQYF
TGTGCCAGCAGTGATATGGTATCCTCGGGGGATACGCAGTATTTT
>-|TRBJ1-1|-|TRBV27
CASSSGETPSNTEAFF
TGTGCCAGCAGTTCAGGAGAGACACCGTCGAACACTGAAGCTTTCTTT
>-|TRBJ1-4|-|TRBV11-3
CASSLDPSCGLGTDEKLFF
TGTGCCAGCAGCTTAGATCCTTCCTGTGGGTTGGGGACGGATGAAAAACTGTTTTTT
>TRBD2|TRBJ2-1|-|TRBV28
CASTPLAGPYNEQFF
TGTGCCAGCACCCCCCTAGCGGGACCCTACAATGAGCAGTTCTTC
>TRBD2|TRBJ2-3|-|TRBV19
CASSGGLAGFTDTQYF
TGTGCCAGTAGTGGAGGACTAGCGGGGTTCACAGATACGCAGTATTTT
>-|TRBJ2-1|-|TRBV29-1
CSVGAGPIDNEQFF
TGCAGCGTTGGGGCGGGACCTATCGACAATGAGCAGTTCTTC
>-|TRBJ1-5|-|TRBV6-4
CASSATGGTGQPQHF
TGTGCCAGCAGTGCTACGGGGGGGACCGGGCAGCCCCAGCATTTT
>-|TRBJ1-1|once|TRBV3-1/TRBV3-2
CASSQDPGMNTEAFF
TGTGCCAGCAGCCAAGATCCGGGGATGAACACTGAAGCTTTCTTT
>-|TRBJ2-7|-|TRBV30
CAWSFQGGNEQYF
TGTGCCTGGAGTTTCCAGGGGGGAAACGAGCAGTACTTC
>-|TRBJ2-7|-|TRBV5-6
CASSPVGRNEQYF
TGTGCCAGCAGCCCTGTGGGAAGGAACGAGCAGTACTTC
>-|TRBJ1-2|-|TRBV28
CASRPTSYGYTF
TGTGCCAGCAGACCTACAAGCTATGGCTACACCTTC
>-|TRBJ2-7|-|TRBV6-5
CASRGGPYEQYF
TGTGCCAGCAGAGGAGGGCCCTACGAGCAGTACTTC
>TRBD1|TRBJ1-1|-|TRBV28
CASIRAGGGTEAFF
TGTGCCAGCATTCGGGCAGGGGGTGGTACTGAAGCTTTCTTT
>-|TRBJ1-5|-|TRBV6-1
CASSDGQTWGQPQHF
TGTGCCAGCAGTGACGGGCAGACCTGGGGACAGCCCCAGCATTTT
>-|TRBJ1-4|-|TRBV7-9
CASSSGSEGGKLFF
TGTGCCAGCAGCTCCGGCTCAGAGGGGGGAAAACTGTTTTTT
>-|TRBJ1-3|-|TRBV5-1
CASSLSISGNTIYF
TGCGCCAGCAGCTTGTCTATCTCTGGAAACACCATATATTTT
>-|TRBJ2-1|-|TRBV2
CASSAGLATYNEQFF
TGTGCCAGCAGTGCGGGCCTAGCTACGTACAATGAGCAGTTCTTC
>-|TRBJ2-7|once|TRBV5-4
CASSLEGIRGYEQYF
TGTGCCAGCAGCTTGGAGGGGATCCGGGGCTACGAGCAGTACTTC
>-|TRBJ2-7|-|TRBV7-7
CASSQGGPGQNYEQYF
TGTGCTAGCAGTCAAGGGGGGCCGGGACAGAACTACGAGCAGTACTTC
>TRBD1|TRBJ2-1|-|TRBV5-1
CASSPGTGWNEQFF
TGCGCCAGCAGCCCCGGGACAGGGTGGAATGAGCAGTTCTTC
>-|TRBJ2-7|-|TRBV7-9
CASSQTRGYEQYF
TGTGCCAGCAGTCAGACTAGGGGCTACGAGCAGTACTTC
>TRBD1|TRBJ1-6|-|TRBV5-1
CASSFGTGGAFSSPLHF
TGCGCCAGCAGCTTTGGAACAGGGGGCGCGTTCAGTTCACCCCTCCACTTT
>-|TRBJ1-2|-|TRBV19
CASSLQGTDGYTF
TGTGCCAGTAGTCTTCAGGGGACGGACGGCTACACCTTC
>-|TRBJ2-7|few|TRBV2
CASSDGAWTTYEQYF
TGTGCCAGCAGTGATGGAGCCTGGACCACCTACGAGCAGTACTTC
>-|TRBJ2-7|-|TRBV24-1
CATSDGTQGGEQYF
TGTGCCACCAGTGACGGCACCCAGGGGGGGGAGCAGTACTTC
>-|TRBJ1-2|-|TRBV6-5
CASSYSGGDVRGYTF
TGTGCCAGCAGTTACTCGGGGGGGGACGTGCGAGGCTACACCTTC
>-|TRBJ1-6|-|TRBV19
CASIGVFYNSPLHF
TGTGCCAGTATTGGGGTCTTCTATAATTCACCCCTCCACTTT
>TRBD1|TRBJ1-4|-|TRBV7-9
CASSQDRAPNEKLFF
TGTGCCAGCAGCCAAGACAGGGCCCCTAATGAAAAACTGTTTTTT
>-|TRBJ2-1|-|TRBV5-1
CASSRGPGVARSSYNEQFF
TGCGCCAGCAGCCGCGGCCCGGGAGTGGCGAGAAGCTCCTACAATGAGCAGTTCTTC
>-|TRBJ1-1|-|TRBV10-2
CASSQQGRTEAFF
TGCGCCAGCAGTCAGCAGGGAAGGACTGAAGCTTTCTTT
>-|TRBJ1-6|-|TRBV6-4
CASSGTLKSPLHF
TGTGCCAGCAGCGGGACGTTGAAATCACCCCTCCACTTT
>TRBD1|TRBJ2-7|-|TRBV28
CASTMGQGWNEQYF
TGTGCCAGCACCATGGGACAGGGGTGGAACGAGCAGTACTTC
>-|TRBJ1-5|-|TRBV10-2
CASSPRNQPQHF
TGCGCCAGCAGTCCCCGGAATCAGCCCCAGCATTTT
>-|TRBJ1-2|-|TRBV28
CASRLDTEYGYTF
TGTGCCAGCAGGTTAGACACCGAATATGGCTACACCTTC
>TRBD2|TRBJ2-3|-|TRBV11-2
CASSSSGMSTDTQYF
TGTGCCAGCAGCTCTAGCGGGATGAGCACAGATACGCAGTATTTT
>-|TRBJ2-5|once|TRBV6-5
CASSYSKGTPWTQYF
TGTGCCAGCAGTTACTCGAAGGGGACTCCATGGACCCAGTACTTC
>-|TRBJ1-1|-|TRBV29-1
CSVVWGNTEAFF
TGCAGCGTTGTTTGGGGGAACACTGAAGCTTTCTTT
>-|TRBJ2-5|-|TRBV7-9
CASSLLGEGETQYF
TGTGCCAGCAGCTTACTAGGGGAAGGAGAGACCCAGTACTTC
>-|TRBJ2-1|-|TRBV28
CASRDPDESSYNEQFF
TGTGCCAGCCGGGACCCGGACGAGAGCTCCTACAATGAGCAGTTCTTC
>TRBD1|TRBJ1-1|-|TRBV5-4
CASSLPGQGAAEAFF
TGTGCCAGCAGCTTACCGGGACAGGGGGCTGCTGAAGCTTTCTTT
>-|TRBJ1-1|-|TRBV7-8
CASSPHRGPEAFF
TGTGCCAGCAGCCCGCATAGGGGCCCTGAAGCTTTCTTT
>-|TRBJ2-5|-|TRBV5-1
CASRILSKMKETQYF
TGCGCCAGCAGGATTTTAAGCAAAATGAAAGAGACCCAGTACTTC
>-|TRBJ2-5|-|TRBV11-2
CASSPEPQQTQYF
TGTGCCAGCAGCCCAGAGCCCCAGCAGACCCAGTACTTC
>-|TRBJ1-1|-|TRBV10-3
CAVSTGNTEAFF
TGTGCCGTCTCGACAGGGAACACTGAAGCTTTCTTT
>-|TRBJ2-1|-|TRBV6-1
CASSEGGAYNEQFF
TGTGCCAGCAGTGAAGGGGGGGCCTACAATGAGCAGTTCTTC
>TRBD1|TRBJ2-3|once|TRBV7-8
CASSPQGVPSTDTQYF
TGTGCCAGCAGCCCGCAGGGGGTCCCTAGCACAGATACGCAGTATTTT
>TRBD2|TRBJ2-1|-|TRBV29-1
CSVNAGGYYNEQFF
TGCAGCGTTAATGCGGGGGGGTACTACAATGAGCAGTTCTTC